In this sample, the clone carrying this T cell receptor beta chain turned up a few times. The antigen is undetermined. The CDR3 covers 16 residues. Trimming shortened V by 7 bases and J by 0 bases, and 17 bases separated the two germline ends. The germline gives CDR1 SGHTA, CDR2 FQGNSA. The sample originates from a study of blood T cells in healthy people across ages. Study-wide points: TCR beta diversity tracked closely with naive T cell percentage.

Drawn from each donor were ten milliliters of peripheral blood. For the second PCR, which ran for about 6 to 11 cycles, a sample-barcoded 5' primer and a J-beta primer mix were used. CDR3-containing paired-end reads numbering at least 2.5 million came from each sample. One entry per CDR3 protein, called by TCRdb with MiXCR from the 5' RACE reads. The profile shows roughly 720,000 distinct CDR3 sequences, around half of them singletons. The chain joins TRBV7-2 to TRBJ2-3; D is perhaps TRBD2 (5 bases). The sequencing input was blood. The TCR comes from an elderly man in good health. CDR3 DNA sequence: TGTGCCAGCACCAGACAAGCGGCAGGAAGCACAGATACGCAGTATTTT. Protein: CASTRQAAGSTDTQYF.